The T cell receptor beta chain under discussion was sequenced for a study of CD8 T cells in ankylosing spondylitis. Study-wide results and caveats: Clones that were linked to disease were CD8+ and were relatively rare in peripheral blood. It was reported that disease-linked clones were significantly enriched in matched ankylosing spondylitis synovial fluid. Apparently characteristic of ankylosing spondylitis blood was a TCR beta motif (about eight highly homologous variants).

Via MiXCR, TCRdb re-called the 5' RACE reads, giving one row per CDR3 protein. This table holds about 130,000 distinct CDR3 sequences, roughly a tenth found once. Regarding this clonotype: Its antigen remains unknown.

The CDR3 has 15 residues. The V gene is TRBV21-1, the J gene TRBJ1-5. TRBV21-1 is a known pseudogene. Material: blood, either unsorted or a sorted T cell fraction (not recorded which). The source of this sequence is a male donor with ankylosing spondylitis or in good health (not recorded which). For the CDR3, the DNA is TGTGCCAGCAGCAATCGGCGGCAGGGGTATCAGCCCCAGCATTTT. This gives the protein CASSNRRQGYQPQHF.